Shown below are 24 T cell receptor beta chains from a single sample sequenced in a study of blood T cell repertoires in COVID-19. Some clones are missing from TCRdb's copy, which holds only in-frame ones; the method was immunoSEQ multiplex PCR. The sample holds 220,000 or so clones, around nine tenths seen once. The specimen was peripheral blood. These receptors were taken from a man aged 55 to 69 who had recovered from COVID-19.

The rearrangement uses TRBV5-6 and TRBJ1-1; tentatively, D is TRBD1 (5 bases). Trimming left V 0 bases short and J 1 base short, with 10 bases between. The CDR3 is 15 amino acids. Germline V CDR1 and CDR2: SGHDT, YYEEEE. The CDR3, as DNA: TGTGCCAGCAGCTTGGGTCCCCAGGGGAACACTGAAGCTTTCTTT. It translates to CASSLGPQGNTEAFF.

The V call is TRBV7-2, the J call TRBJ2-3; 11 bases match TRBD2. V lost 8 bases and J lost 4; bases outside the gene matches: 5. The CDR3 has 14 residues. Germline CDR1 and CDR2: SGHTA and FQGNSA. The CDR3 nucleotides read TGTGCCAGCTCGCTAGCGGGGGGATCAGATACGCAGTATTTT. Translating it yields CASSLAGGSDTQYF.

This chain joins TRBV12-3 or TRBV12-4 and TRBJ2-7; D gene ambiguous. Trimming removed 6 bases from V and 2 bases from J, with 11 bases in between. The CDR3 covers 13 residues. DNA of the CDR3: TGTGCCAGCAGAGTAGGAGCCCCCTACGAGCAGTACTTC. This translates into CASRVGAPYEQYF.

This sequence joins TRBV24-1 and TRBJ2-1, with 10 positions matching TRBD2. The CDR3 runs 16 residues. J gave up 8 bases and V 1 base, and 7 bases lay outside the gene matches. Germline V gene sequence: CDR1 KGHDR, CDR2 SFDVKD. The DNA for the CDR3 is TGTGCCACCAGTGATTTAGCTAGCGGGAGCCCCCATGAGCAGTTCTTC. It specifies CATSDLASGSPHEQFF.

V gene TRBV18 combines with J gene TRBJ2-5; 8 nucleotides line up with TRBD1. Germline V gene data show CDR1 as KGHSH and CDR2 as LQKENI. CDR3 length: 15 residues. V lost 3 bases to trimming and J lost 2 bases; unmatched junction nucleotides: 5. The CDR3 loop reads CASSPRQGRQETQYF. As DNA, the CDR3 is TGTGCCAGCTCACCGAGACAGGGGAGGCAAGAGACCCAGTACTTC.

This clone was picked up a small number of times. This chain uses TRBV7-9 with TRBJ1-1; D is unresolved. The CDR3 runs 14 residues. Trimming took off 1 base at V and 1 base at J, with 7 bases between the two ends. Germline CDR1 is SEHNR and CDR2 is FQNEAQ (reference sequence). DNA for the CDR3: TGTGCCAGCAGCTTAGTCGTCAGGAACACTGAAGCTTTCTTT. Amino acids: CASSLVVRNTEAFF.

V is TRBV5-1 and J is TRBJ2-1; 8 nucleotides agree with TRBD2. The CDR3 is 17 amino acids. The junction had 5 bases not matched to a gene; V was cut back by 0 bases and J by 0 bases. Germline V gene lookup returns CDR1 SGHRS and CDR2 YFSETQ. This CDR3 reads CASSLGLAGSSYNEQFF. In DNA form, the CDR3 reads TGCGCCAGCAGCTTGGGGTTAGCGGGAAGCTCCTACAATGAGCAGTTCTTC.

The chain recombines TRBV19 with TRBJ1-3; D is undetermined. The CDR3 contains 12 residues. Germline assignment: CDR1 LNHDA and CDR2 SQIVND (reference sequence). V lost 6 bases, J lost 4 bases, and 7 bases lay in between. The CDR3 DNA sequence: TGTGCCAGTAGATCGGTAGGAAACACCATATATTTT. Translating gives CASRSVGNTIYF.

CDR3 coding DNA: TGTGCCAGCAGCTTAGGTTCGAGTACCACCATATATTTT. Translation: CASSLGSSTTIYF. The chain uses TRBV7-2 and TRBJ1-3; D not resolved. This CDR3 spans 13 amino acids. Germline V lookup: CDR1 SGHTA, CDR2 FQGNSA. V lost 1 base, J lost 9 bases, and 10 bases lay in between.

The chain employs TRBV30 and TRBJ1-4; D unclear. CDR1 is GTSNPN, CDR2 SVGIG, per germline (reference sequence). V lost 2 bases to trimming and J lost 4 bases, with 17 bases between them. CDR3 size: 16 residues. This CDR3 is CAWSIRLLGGNEKLFF. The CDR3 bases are TGTGCCTGGAGTATTAGGCTCCTCGGCGGTAATGAAAAACTGTTTTTT.

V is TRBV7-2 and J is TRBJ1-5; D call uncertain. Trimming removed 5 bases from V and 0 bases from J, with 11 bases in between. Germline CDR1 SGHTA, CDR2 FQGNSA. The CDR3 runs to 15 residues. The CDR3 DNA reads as TGTGCCAGCAGCGCCCGGGGATCTAGCAATCAGCCCCAGCATTTT. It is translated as CASSARGSSNQPQHF.

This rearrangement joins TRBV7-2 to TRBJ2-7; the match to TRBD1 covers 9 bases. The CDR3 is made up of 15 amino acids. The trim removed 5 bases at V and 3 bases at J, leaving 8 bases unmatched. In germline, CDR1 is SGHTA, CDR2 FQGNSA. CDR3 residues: CASSRGTGNIYEQYF. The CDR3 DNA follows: TGTGCCAGCAGCCGTGGGACAGGGAACATCTACGAGCAGTACTTC.

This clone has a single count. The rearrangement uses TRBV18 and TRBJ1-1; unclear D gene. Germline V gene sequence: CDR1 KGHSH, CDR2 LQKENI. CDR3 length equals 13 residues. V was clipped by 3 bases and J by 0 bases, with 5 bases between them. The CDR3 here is CASSPVMNTEAFF. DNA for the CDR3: TGTGCCAGCTCACCCGTAATGAACACTGAAGCTTTCTTT.

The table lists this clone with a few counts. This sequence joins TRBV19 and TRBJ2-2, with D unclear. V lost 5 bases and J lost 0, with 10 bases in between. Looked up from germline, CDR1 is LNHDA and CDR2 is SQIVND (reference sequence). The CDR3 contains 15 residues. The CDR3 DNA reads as TGTGCCAGTAGTGACTGGGTTTCGAACACCGGGGAGCTGTTTTTT. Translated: CASSDWVSNTGELFF.

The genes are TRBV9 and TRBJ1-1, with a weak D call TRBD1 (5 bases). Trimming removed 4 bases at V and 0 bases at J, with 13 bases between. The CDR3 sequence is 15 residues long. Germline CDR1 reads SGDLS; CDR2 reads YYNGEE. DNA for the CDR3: TGTGCCAGCAGCTTGTATGGGGGGATGAACACTGAAGCTTTCTTT. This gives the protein CASSLYGGMNTEAFF.

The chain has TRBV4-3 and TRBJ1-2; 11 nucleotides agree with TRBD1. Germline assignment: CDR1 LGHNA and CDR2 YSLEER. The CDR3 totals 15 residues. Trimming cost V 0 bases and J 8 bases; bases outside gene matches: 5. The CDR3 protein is CASSQDRTGGRGYTF. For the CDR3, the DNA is TGCGCCAGCAGCCAAGATAGGACAGGGGGCAGGGGCTACACCTTC.

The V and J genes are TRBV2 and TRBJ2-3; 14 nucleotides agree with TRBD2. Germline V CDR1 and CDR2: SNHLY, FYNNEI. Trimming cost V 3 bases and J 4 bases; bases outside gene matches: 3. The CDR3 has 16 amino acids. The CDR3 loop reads CASSDGLAGGADTQYF. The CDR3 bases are TGTGCCAGCAGTGACGGACTAGCGGGGGGTGCAGATACGCAGTATTTT. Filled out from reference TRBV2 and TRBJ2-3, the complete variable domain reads EPEVTQTPSHQVTQMGQEVILRCVPISNHLYFYWYRQILGQKVEFLVSFYNNEISEKSEIFDDQFSVERPDGSNFTLKIRSTKLEDSAMYFCASSDGLAGGADTQYFGPGTRLTVL.

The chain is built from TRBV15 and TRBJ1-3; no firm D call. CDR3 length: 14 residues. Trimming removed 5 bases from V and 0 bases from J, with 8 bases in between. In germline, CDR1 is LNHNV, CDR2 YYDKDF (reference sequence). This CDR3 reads CATSSYSSGNTIYF. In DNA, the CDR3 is TGTGCCACCAGCTCCTATAGCTCTGGAAACACCATATATTTT.

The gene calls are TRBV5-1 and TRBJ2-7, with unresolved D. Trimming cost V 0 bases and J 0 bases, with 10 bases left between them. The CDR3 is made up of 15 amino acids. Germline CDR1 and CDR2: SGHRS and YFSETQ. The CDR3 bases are TGCGCCAGCAGCTTGGAGGCGGATAGCTCCTACGAGCAGTACTTC. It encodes CASSLEADSSYEQYF.

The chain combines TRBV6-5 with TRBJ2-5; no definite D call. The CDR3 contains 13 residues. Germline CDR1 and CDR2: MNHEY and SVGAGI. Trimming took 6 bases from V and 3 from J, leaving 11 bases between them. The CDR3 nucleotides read TGTGCCAGCAGCGTCAGCAGGAAAGAGACCCAGTACTTC. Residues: CASSVSRKETQYF.

The CDR3 DNA is TGTGCCAGCAGCTTGGGAGGGGGATTGAGTCAAGAGACCCAGTACTTC. Translated: CASSLGGGLSQETQYF. The chain carries TRBV5-8 and TRBJ2-5; D is possibly TRBD1 (6 bases). V shed 0 bases and J shed 2 bases, with 14 bases lying between them. Looked up from germline, CDR1 is SGHTS and CDR2 is YDEGEE. This CDR3 spans 16 amino acids.

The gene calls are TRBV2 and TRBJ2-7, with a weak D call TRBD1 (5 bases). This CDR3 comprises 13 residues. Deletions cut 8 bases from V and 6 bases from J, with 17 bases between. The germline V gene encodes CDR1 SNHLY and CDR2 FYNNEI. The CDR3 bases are TGTGCCAGCCAGGGCGCCCCAAGTGCCGAGCAGTACTTC. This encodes CASQGAPSAEQYF.

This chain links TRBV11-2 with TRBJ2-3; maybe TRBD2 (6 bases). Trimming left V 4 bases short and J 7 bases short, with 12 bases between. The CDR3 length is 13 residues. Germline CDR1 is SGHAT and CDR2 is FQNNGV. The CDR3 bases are TGTGCCAGCAGCTCCGCGGGGTTGAATACGCAGTATTTT. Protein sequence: CASSSAGLNTQYF.

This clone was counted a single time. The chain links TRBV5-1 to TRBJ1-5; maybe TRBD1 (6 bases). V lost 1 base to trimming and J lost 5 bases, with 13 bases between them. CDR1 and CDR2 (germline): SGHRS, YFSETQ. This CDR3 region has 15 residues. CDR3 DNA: TGCGCCAGCAGCTTGACCGGGACACGGGATCAGCCCCAGCATTTT. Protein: CASSLTGTRDQPQHF.